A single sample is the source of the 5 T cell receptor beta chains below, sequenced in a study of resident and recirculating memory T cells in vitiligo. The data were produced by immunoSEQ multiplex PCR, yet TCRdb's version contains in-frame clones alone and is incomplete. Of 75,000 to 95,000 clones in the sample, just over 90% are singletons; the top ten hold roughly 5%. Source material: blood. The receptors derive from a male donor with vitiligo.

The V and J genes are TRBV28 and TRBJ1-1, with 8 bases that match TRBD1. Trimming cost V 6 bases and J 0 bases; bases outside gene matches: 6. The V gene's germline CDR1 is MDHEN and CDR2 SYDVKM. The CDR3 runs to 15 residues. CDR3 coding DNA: TGTGCCAGCAGAGGGACAGGCCGGATGAACACTGAAGCTTTCTTT. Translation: CASRGTGRMNTEAFF.

The CDR3 region is CASSLDRSYGYTF. The CDR3 region has the DNA TGTGCCAGCAGCTTGGACAGGTCCTATGGCTACACCTTC. The chain uses TRBV5-4 and TRBJ1-2, with a weak D call TRBD1 (5 bases). The CDR3 runs to 13 residues. The V and J ends lost 0 bases and 4 bases respectively, with 7 bases between them. The germline CDR1 and CDR2 sequences are SGHNT and YYREEE (reference sequence).

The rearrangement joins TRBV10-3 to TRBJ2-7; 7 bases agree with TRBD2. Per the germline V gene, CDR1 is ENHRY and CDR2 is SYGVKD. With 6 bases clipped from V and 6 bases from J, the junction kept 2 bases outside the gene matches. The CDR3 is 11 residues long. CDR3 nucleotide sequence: TGTGCCATCAGCGCTAGCGGCGAGCAGTACTTC. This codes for CAISASGEQYF.

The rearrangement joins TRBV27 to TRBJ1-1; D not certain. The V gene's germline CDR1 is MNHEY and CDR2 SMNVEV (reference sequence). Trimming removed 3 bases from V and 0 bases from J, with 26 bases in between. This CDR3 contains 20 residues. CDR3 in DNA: TGTGCCAGCAGTTTGGGGTTTGAGGAGGGTTTCCCGTTCATGAACACTGAAGCTTTCTTT. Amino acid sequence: CASSLGFEEGFPFMNTEAFF.

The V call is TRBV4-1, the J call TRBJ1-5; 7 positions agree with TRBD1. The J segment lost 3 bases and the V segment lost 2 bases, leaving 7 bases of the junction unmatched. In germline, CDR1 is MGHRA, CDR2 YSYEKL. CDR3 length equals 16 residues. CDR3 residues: CASSQPRQGVNQPQHF. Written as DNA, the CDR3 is TGCGCCAGCAGCCAACCTAGACAGGGTGTCAATCAGCCCCAGCATTTT.